The entry below describes one TCR beta chain. What it binds is not known. This specimen belongs to a study of tissue T cells after allogeneic stem cell transplantation. About the study: Adult allogeneic hematopoietic cell transplant recipients with steroid-refractory graft-versus-host disease were prospectively enrolled for research autopsy. Findings and limits, study-wide: TCR repertoires tracked anatomic similarity, regardless of disease or transplant status.

Trimming at V came to 7 bases and at J to 4 bases, leaving 12 bases not matched to a gene. Germline CDR1 GTSNPN, CDR2 SVGIG (reference sequence). The CDR3 loop spans 14 amino acids. Data came from immunoSEQ multiplex PCR; TCRdb stores just in-frame clones and leaves some out. This sample has 25,000 to 35,000 clones; roughly 87% occur once, and the top ten carry roughly 3.5%. The TCR originated in a woman aged 18-49 years who later had graft-versus-host disease after an allogeneic stem cell transplant. The sequences come from blood, collected before transplantation. V is TRBV30 and J is TRBJ1-1, with 7 positions matching TRBD1. In DNA, the CDR3 is TGTGCCTTCAGGGCAGGGGGAGGGGGCACTGAAGCTTTCTTT. It specifies CAFRAGGGGTEAFF. Complete variable domain (other parts from reference TRBV30 and TRBJ1-1): SQTIHQWPATLVQPVGSPLSLECTVEGTSNPNLYWYRQAAGRGLQLLFYSVGIGQISSEVPQNLSASRPQDRQFILSSKKLLLSDSGFYLCAFRAGGGGTEAFFGQGTRLTVV.